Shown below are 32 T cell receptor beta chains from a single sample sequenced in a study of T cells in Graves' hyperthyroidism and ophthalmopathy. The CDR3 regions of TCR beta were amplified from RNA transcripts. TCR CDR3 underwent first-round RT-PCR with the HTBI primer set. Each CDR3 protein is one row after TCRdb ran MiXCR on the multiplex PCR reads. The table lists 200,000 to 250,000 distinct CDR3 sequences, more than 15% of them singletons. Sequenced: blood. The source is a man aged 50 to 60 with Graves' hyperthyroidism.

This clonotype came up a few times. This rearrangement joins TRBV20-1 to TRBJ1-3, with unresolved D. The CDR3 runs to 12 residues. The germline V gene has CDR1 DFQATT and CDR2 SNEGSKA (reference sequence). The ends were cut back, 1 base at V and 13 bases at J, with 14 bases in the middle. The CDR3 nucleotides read TGCAGTGCTAGAGGTCCGGGTCTATCAATATATTTT. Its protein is CSARGPGLSIYF.

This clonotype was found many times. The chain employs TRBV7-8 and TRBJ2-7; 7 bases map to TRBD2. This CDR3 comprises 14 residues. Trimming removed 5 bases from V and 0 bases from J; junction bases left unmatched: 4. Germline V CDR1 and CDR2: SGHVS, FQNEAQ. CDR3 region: CASSHGTNSYEQYF. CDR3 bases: TGTGCCAGCAGCCACGGGACTAACTCCTACGAGCAGTACTTC. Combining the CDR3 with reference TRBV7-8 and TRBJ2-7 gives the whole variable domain GAGVSQSPRYKVAKRGQDVALRCDPISGHVSLFWYQQALGQGPEFLTYFQNEAQLDKSGLPSDRFFAERPEGSVSTLKIQRTQQEDSAVYLCASSHGTNSYEQYFGPGTRLTVT.

CDR3 in DNA: TGCGCCAGCAGCGGAAGACAGGATCCCTACGAGCAGTACTTC. Protein product: CASSGRQDPYEQYF. The chain carries TRBV5-1 and TRBJ2-7; maybe TRBD1 (6 bases). This CDR3 region has 14 residues. The V and J ends lost 4 bases and 2 bases respectively, with 13 bases between them. Per the germline V gene, CDR1 is SGHRS and CDR2 is YFSETQ.

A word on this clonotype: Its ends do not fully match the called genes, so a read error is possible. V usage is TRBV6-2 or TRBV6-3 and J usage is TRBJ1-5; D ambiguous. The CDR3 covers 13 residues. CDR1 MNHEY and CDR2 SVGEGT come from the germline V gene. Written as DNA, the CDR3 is TGTGTCAGCAGTGATAATAGCAATCAGCCCCAGCATTTT. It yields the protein CVSSDNSNQPQHF.

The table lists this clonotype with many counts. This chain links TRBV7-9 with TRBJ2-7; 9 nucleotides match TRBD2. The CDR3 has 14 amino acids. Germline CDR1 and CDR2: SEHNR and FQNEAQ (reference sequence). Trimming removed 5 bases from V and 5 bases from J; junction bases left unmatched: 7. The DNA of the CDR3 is TGTGCCAGCAGCCCGGGACTAGCTTTCCACGAGCAGTACTTC. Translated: CASSPGLAFHEQYF.

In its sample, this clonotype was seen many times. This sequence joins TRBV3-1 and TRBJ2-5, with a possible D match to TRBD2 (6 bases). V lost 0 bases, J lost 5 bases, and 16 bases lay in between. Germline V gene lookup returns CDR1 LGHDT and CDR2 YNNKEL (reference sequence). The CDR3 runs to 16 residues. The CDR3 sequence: CASSQDRGDLAETQYF. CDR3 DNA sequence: TGTGCCAGCAGCCAAGATCGCGGGGACCTAGCGGAGACCCAGTACTTC.

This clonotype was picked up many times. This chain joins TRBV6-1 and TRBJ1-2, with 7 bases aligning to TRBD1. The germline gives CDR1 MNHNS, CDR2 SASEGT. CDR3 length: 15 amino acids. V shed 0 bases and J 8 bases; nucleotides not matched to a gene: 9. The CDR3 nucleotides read TGTGCCAGCAGTGAAGCGAATGACAGGGAGGGAGGCTACACCTTC. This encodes CASSEANDREGGYTF.

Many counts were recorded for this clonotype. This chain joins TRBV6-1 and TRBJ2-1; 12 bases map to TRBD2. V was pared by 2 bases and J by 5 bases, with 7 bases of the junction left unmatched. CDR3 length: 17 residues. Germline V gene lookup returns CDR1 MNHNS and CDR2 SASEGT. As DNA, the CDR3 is TGTGCCAGCAGTGAAAGGACTAGCGGGAATTACCACAATGAGCAGTTCTTC. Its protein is CASSERTSGNYHNEQFF.

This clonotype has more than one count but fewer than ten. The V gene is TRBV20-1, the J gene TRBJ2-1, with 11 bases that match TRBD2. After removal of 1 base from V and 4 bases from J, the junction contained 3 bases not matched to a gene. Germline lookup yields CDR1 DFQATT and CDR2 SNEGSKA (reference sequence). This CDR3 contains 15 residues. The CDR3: CSARVGTSGYNEQFF. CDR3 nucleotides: TGCAGTGCTAGAGTCGGGACTAGCGGTTACAATGAGCAGTTCTTC.

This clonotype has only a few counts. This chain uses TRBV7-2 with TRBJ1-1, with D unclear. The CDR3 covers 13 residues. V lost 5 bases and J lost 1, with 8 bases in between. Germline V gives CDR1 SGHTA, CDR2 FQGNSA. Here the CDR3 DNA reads TGTGCCAGCAGCATTAGACGGAACACTGAAGCTTTCTTT. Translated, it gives CASSIRRNTEAFF.

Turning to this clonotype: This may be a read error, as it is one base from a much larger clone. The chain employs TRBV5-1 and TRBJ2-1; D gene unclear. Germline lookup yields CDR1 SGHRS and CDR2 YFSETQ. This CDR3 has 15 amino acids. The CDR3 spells CASSLTASSYNELFF. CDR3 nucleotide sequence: TGCGCCAGCAGCTTGACGGCGAGCTCCTACAATGAGCTGTTCTTC.

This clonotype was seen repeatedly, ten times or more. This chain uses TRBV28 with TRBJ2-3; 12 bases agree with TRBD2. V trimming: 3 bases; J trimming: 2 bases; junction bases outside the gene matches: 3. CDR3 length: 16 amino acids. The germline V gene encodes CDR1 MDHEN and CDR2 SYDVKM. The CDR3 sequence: CASSFLAGGVTDTQYF. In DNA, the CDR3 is TGTGCCAGCAGTTTCCTAGCGGGAGGGGTCACAGATACGCAGTATTTT.

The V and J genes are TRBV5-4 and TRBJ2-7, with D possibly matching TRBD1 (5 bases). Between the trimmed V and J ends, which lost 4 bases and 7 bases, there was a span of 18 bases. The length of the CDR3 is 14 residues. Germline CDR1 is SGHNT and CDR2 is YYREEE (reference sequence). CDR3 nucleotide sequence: TGTGCCAGCAGCCCCCCTGGGGCAGGTAGGGAGCAGTACTTC. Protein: CASSPPGAGREQYF.

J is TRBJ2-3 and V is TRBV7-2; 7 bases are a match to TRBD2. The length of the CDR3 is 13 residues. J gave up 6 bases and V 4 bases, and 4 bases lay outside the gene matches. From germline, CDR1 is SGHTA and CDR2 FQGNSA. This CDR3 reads CASSSRGEDTQYF. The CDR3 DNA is TGTGCCAGCAGCTCACGGGGGGAGGATACGCAGTATTTT.

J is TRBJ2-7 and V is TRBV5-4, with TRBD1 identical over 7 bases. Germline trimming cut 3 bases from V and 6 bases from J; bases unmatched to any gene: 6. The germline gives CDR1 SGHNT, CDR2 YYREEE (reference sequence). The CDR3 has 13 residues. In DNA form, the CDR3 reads TGTGCCAGCAGCTCCTACCACAGGGGCGAGCAGTACTTC. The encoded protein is CASSSYHRGEQYF.

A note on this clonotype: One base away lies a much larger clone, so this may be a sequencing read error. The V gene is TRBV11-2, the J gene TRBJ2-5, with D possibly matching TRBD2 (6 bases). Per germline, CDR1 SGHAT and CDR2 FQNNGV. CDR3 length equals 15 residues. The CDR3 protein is CANSSGRGYQETQYF. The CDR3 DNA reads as TGTGCCAACAGCTCCGGGCGGGGTTACCAAGAGACCCAGTACTTC.

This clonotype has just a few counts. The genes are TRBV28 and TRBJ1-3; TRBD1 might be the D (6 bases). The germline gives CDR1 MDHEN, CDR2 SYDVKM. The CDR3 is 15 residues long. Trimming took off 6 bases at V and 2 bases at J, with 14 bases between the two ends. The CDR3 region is CASRQGGETGNTIYF. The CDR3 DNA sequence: TGTGCCAGCAGACAGGGTGGGGAAACTGGAAACACCATATATTTT.

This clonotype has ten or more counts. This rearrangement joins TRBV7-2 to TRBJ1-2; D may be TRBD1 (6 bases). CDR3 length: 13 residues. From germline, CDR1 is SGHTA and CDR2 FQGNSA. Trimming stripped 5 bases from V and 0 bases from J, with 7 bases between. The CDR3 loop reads CASSPGANYGYTF. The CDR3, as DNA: TGTGCCAGCAGCCCAGGGGCTAACTATGGCTACACCTTC.

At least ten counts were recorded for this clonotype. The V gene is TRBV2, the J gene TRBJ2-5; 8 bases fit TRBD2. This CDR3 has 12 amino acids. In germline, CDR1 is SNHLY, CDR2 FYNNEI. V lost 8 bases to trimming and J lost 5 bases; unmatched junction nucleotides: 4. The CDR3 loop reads CASRRGGETQYF. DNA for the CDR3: TGTGCCAGCCGCCGGGGGGGGGAGACCCAGTACTTC.

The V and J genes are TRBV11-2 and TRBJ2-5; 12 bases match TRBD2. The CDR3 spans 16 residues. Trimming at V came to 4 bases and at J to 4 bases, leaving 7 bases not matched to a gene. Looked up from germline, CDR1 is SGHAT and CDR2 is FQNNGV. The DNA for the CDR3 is TGTGCCAGCAGCTCTCCTAGCGGGAGGGCCGGAGAGACCCAGTACTTC. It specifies CASSSPSGRAGETQYF.

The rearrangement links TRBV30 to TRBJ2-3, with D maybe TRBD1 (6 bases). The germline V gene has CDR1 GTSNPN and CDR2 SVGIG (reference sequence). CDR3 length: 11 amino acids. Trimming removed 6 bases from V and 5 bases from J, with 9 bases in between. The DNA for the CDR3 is TGTGCCTGTACAGGGTTAGATACGCAGTATTTT. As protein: CACTGLDTQYF.

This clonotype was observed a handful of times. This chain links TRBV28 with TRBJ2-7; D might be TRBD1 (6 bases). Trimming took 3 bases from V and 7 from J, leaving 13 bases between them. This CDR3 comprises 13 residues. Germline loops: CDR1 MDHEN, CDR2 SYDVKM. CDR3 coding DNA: TGTGCCAGCAGTTTTGACAGGCAGAGGGAGCAGTACTTC. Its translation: CASSFDRQREQYF.

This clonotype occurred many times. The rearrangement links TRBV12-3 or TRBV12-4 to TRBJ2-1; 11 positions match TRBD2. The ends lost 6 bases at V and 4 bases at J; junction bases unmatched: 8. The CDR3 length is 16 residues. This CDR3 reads CASSTSLAGGYNEQFF. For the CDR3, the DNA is TGTGCCAGCAGCACCTCTCTAGCGGGAGGTTACAATGAGCAGTTCTTC.

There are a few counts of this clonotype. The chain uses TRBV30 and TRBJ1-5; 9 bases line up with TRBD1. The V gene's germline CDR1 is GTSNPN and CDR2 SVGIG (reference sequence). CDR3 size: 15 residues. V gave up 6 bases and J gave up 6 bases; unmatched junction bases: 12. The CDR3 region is CACTTTGGWSQPQHF. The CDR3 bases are TGTGCCTGCACCACAACAGGGGGCTGGAGTCAGCCCCAGCATTTT.

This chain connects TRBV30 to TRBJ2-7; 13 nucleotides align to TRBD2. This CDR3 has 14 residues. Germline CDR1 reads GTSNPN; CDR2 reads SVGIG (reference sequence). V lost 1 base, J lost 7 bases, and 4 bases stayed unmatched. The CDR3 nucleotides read TGTGCCTGGAGTGAGGGACTAGCGGGACTAGAGCAGTACTTC. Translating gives CAWSEGLAGLEQYF.

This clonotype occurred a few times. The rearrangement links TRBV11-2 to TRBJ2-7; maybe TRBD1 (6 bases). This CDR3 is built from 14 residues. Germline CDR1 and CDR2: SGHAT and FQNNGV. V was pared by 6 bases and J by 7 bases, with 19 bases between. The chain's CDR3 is CASRRQDLGWEQYF. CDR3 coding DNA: TGTGCCAGCAGGAGACAGGATCTCGGGTGGGAGCAGTACTTC.

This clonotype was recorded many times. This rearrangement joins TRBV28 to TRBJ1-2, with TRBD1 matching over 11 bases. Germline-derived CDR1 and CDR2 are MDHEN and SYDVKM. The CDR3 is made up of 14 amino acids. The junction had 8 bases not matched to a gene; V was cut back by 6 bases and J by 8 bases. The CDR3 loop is CASRSSDRGRGYTF. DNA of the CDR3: TGTGCCAGCAGATCCTCGGACAGGGGGCGAGGCTACACCTTC.

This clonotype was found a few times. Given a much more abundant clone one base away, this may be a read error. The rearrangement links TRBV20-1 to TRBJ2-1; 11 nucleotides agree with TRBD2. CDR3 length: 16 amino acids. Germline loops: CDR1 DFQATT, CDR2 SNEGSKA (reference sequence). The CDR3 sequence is CSAEMGLAAGYNGQFF. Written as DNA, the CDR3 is TGCAGTGCTGAGATGGGACTAGCGGCCGGATACAATGGGCAGTTCTTC.

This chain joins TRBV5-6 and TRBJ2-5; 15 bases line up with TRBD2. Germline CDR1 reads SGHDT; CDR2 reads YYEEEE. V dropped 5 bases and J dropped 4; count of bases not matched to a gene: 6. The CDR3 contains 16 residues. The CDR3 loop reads CASSFGLAGGTETQYF. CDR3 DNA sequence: TGTGCCAGCAGTTTCGGACTAGCGGGAGGGACAGAGACCCAGTACTTC. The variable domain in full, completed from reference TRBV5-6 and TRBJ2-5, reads DAGVTQSPTHLIKTRGQQVTLRCSPKSGHDTVSWYQQALGQGPQFIFQYYEEEERQRGNFPDRFSGHQFPNYSSELNVNALLLGDSALYLCASSFGLAGGTETQYFGPGTRLLVL.

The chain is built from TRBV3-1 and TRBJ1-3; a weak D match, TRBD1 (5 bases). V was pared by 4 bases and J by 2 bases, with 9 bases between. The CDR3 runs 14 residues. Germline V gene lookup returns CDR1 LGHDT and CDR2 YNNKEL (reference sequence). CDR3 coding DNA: TGTGCCAGCAGCCCGGACACTACTGGAAACACCATATATTTT. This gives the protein CASSPDTTGNTIYF.

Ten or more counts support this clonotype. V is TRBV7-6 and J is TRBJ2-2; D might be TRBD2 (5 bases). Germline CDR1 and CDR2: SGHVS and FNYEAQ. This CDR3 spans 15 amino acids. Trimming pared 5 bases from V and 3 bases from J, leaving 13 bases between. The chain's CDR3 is CASSGGGRDTGELFF. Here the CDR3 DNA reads TGTGCCAGCAGCGGAGGAGGACGGGACACCGGGGAGCTGTTTTTT.

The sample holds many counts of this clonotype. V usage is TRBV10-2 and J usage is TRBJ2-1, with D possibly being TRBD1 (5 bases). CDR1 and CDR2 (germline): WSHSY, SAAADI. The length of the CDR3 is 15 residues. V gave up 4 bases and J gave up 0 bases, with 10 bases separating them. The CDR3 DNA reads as TGCGCCAGCAGTGGACAGAGTAGCTCCTACAATGAGCAGTTCTTC. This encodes CASSGQSSSYNEQFF.